The 27 T cell receptor beta chains in this list originate from one sample, sequenced in a study of blood T cell repertoires in COVID-19. The protocol was immunoSEQ multiplex PCR, while the TCRdb copy is restricted to in-frame clones and leaves out a portion. Found here are about 230,000 clones, around 80% of them singletons; the top ten hold 8.5% to 10%. Sequencing was performed on peripheral blood. The receptors originated from a man aged 35-49 years with active or convalescent COVID-19.

The chain links TRBV24-1 to TRBJ2-1; no clear D. Trimming removed 1 base from V and 8 bases from J, with 5 bases in between. The CDR3 consists of 12 residues. Germline CDR1 reads KGHDR; CDR2 reads SFDVKD. The CDR3 loop reads CATSDLADEQFF. CDR3 sequence (DNA): TGTGCCACCAGTGATTTAGCCGATGAGCAGTTCTTC.

This chain joins TRBV9 and TRBJ2-5, with TRBD2 as a possible D gene (5 bases). Germline CDR1 SGDLS, CDR2 YYNGEE. The CDR3 runs 14 residues. V was clipped by 0 bases and J by 10 bases, with 16 bases between them. The CDR3 coding sequence is TGTGCCAGCAGCGTAGAGGAGACATCGGGGTTCCAGTACTTC. Protein sequence: CASSVEETSGFQYF.

This chain connects TRBV6-1 to TRBJ2-5; 13 positions agree with TRBD2. Unmatched junction bases numbered 9, after V lost 4 bases and J lost 4 bases. Germline lookup yields CDR1 MNHNS and CDR2 SASEGT. The CDR3 length is 17 residues. The CDR3 region has the DNA TGTGCCAGCAGTGGCCGGACTAGCGGGGGAGGTGGAGAGACCCAGTACTTC. It translates to CASSGRTSGGGGETQYF.

The V call is TRBV5-1, the J call TRBJ2-5, with D perhaps matching TRBD1 (7 bases). With 4 bases removed from V and 4 bases from J, the gap between germline ends came to 14 bases. This CDR3 has 14 residues. Germline V gives CDR1 SGHRS, CDR2 YFSETQ. CDR3 region: CASSLSRGAETQYF. CDR3 in DNA: TGCGCCAGCAGCCTTAGCAGGGGGGCAGAGACCCAGTACTTC.

This clone was counted a few times. V is TRBV4-2 and J is TRBJ1-5, with 8 bases identical to TRBD1. CDR3 length equals 15 residues. With V trimmed by 2 bases and J by 7 bases, 7 bases remained unmatched. CDR1 and CDR2 (germline): LGHNA, YNFKEQ. CDR3 protein: CASSQQTGVGQPQHF. The CDR3 nucleotides read TGTGCCAGCAGCCAACAGACAGGGGTTGGGCAGCCCCAGCATTTT.

V usage is TRBV3-1 (or the pseudogene TRBV3-2) and J usage is TRBJ1-2, with 7 bases identical to TRBD1. V gave up 7 bases and J gave up 7 bases; unmatched junction bases: 12. The CDR3 is 14 amino acids. CDR1 is LGHDT, CDR2 YNNKEL, per germline (reference sequence). CDR3 coding DNA: TGTGCCAGCACCCGACAGGGTTCCCTGGCTGGCTACACCTTC. Translation gives CASTRQGSLAGYTF.

This rearrangement joins TRBV6-1 to TRBJ2-7, with D unresolved. The V end lost 5 bases, the J end lost 6 bases, and 11 bases lay between the germline ends. CDR1 and CDR2 from the germline V gene are MNHNS and SASEGT. The CDR3 sequence is 12 residues long. CDR3 nucleotide sequence: TGTGCCAGCAGTCCTAGGATGGGCGAGCAGTACTTC. Encoded protein: CASSPRMGEQYF.

The V and J genes are TRBV5-1 and TRBJ2-7; TRBD2 matches at 9 bases. With 2 bases clipped from V and 2 bases from J, the junction kept 11 bases outside the gene matches. Germline loops: CDR1 SGHRS, CDR2 YFSETQ. The CDR3 runs to 17 residues. The CDR3 sequence is CASSLDPTSGFPYEQYF. CDR3 DNA sequence: TGCGCCAGCAGCTTAGATCCGACTAGCGGTTTTCCCTACGAGCAGTACTTC.

Here the CDR3 reads CASSLAGMSSYGYTF. The CDR3 DNA reads TGTGCCAGCAGCTTGGCCGGCATGTCTAGCTATGGCTACACCTTC. The chain recombines TRBV5-4 with TRBJ1-2; D is unresolved. Deletions cut 0 bases from V and 4 bases from J, with 13 bases between. The CDR3 extends over 15 amino acids. The V gene's germline CDR1 is SGHNT and CDR2 YYREEE (reference sequence).

This clone was picked up one time. This CDR3 reads CASSPVWRAETQYF. For the CDR3, the DNA is TGTGCCAGCAGCCCCGTCTGGCGGGCGGAGACCCAGTACTTC. The chain is built from TRBV3-1 (or the pseudogene TRBV3-2) and TRBJ2-5; a possible D gene is TRBD2 (5 bases). This CDR3 comprises 14 residues. Trimming took 4 bases from V and 5 from J, leaving 14 bases between them. In germline, CDR1 is LGHDT, CDR2 YNNKEL (reference sequence).

Notes on this clone: Other DNA sequences from this sample encode an identical CDR3 as well. This rearrangement joins TRBV19 to TRBJ2-5; 9 bases are shared with TRBD2. Germline-derived CDR1 and CDR2 are LNHDA and SQIVND (reference sequence). The length of the CDR3 is 14 residues. V dropped 5 bases and J dropped 8; count of bases not matched to a gene: 9. The CDR3 coding sequence is TGTGCCAGTAGTTGGGGACTAGCAGGGGAAACCCAGTACTTC. This encodes CASSWGLAGETQYF. The full variable domain, its missing parts supplied by reference TRBV19 and TRBJ2-5, is DGGITQSPKYLFRKEGQNVTLSCEQNLNHDAMYWYRQDPGQGLRLIYYSQIVNDFQKGDIAEGYSVSREKKESFPLTVTSAQKNPTAFYLCASSWGLAGETQYFGPGTRLLVL.

This chain joins TRBV2 and TRBJ2-7, with TRBD1 matching 9 bases. Per germline, CDR1 SNHLY and CDR2 FYNNEI. V lost 4 bases and J lost 6; bases outside the gene matches: 4. This CDR3 is built from 13 residues. The CDR3, as DNA: TGTGCCAGCAGTGCGGGACAGGGCGTCGAGCAGTACTTC. Its translation is CASSAGQGVEQYF.

The chain couples TRBV7-9 to TRBJ2-7; TRBD1 matches at 10 bases. The junction had 5 bases not matched to a gene; V was cut back by 1 base and J by 5 bases. There are 15 residues in the CDR3. CDR1 and CDR2 from the germline V gene are SEHNR and FQNEAQ (reference sequence). The CDR3 bases are TGTGCCAGCAGCTTAGGGGACAGGGGAGGGGACGAGCAGTACTTC. As protein: CASSLGDRGGDEQYF.

There are a few counts of this clone. The chain joins TRBV2 to TRBJ1-6; D may be TRBD1 (5 bases). There are 14 residues in the CDR3. The germline V and J ends were trimmed by 5 bases and 5 bases, with 10 bases remaining between them. Germline V gives CDR1 SNHLY, CDR2 FYNNEI. The CDR3 DNA reads TGTGCCAGCAGTACAAGGGGTGATAATTCACCCCTCCACTTT. Its protein product is CASSTRGDNSPLHF.

The CDR3 bases are TGTGCCAGCAGTGTACCAGGGGGCGGCTGGAACACCGGGGAGCTGTTTTTT. It is translated as CASSVPGGGWNTGELFF. The chain combines TRBV2 with TRBJ2-2, with TRBD1 identical over 8 bases. The CDR3 runs 17 residues. J was trimmed by 1 base and V by 4 bases; bases with no gene match: 8. Germline-derived CDR1 and CDR2 are SNHLY and FYNNEI. Filled out from reference TRBV2 and TRBJ2-2, the complete variable domain reads EPEVTQTPSHQVTQMGQEVILRCVPISNHLYFYWYRQILGQKVEFLVSFYNNEISEKSEIFDDQFSVERPDGSNFTLKIRSTKLEDSAMYFCASSVPGGGWNTGELFFGEGSRLTVL.

The CDR3 bases are TGTGCCAGCAGCTCCGGAGACCCCCTCTCTGGAAACACCATATATTTT. Amino acids: CASSSGDPLSGNTIYF. This chain connects TRBV7-8 to TRBJ1-3; D gene ambiguous. Between the trimmed V and J ends, which lost 4 bases and 0 bases, there was a span of 13 bases. CDR3 length: 16 amino acids. CDR1 and CDR2 from the germline V gene are SGHVS and FQNEAQ.

Only a few counts were recorded for this clone. The chain links TRBV9 to TRBJ2-1; 14 positions agree with TRBD2. The CDR3 covers 16 residues. In germline, CDR1 is SGDLS, CDR2 YYNGEE. V gave up 0 bases and J gave up 9 bases; unmatched junction bases: 5. The CDR3 region has the DNA TGTGCCAGCAGCGTAGTGACCGGGACTAGCGGGAGTGAGCAGTTCTTC. Its protein product is CASSVVTGTSGSEQFF.

V and J are TRBV6-5 and TRBJ1-2, with TRBD1 as a possible D gene (6 bases). Looked up from germline, CDR1 is MNHEY and CDR2 is SVGAGI. The CDR3 loop spans 15 amino acids. V lost 0 bases and J lost 6, with 14 bases in between. The chain's CDR3 is CASSYSPTGNHGYTF. CDR3 bases: TGTGCCAGCAGTTACTCCCCCACAGGGAACCATGGCTACACCTTC.

Comment on this clone: Other DNA sequences within the sample encode an identical CDR3. The chain carries TRBV23-1 and TRBJ1-5; possible D gene TRBD1, 6 bases. TRBV23-1 is filed as an ORF, its function uncertain. This CDR3 has 16 residues. Trimming left V 1 base short and J 5 bases short, with 15 bases between. The CDR3 loop is CASSQFSRGQDQPQHF. CDR3 in DNA: TGCGCCAGCAGTCAATTCTCCAGGGGCCAGGATCAGCCCCAGCATTTT.

In this sample, this clone turned up once. This sequence joins TRBV3-1 (or the pseudogene TRBV3-2) and TRBJ1-1, with TRBD1 as a possible D gene (5 bases). Trimming took 0 bases from V and 5 from J, leaving 7 bases between them. This CDR3 region has 13 residues. From germline, CDR1 is LGHDT and CDR2 YNNKEL (reference sequence). The DNA of the CDR3 is TGTGCCAGCAGCCAAGAGACAGTTACTGAAGCTTTCTTT. Its translation: CASSQETVTEAFF.

This chain uses TRBV6-2 or TRBV6-3 with TRBJ1-6; D is undetermined. Trimming shortened V by 3 bases and J by 0 bases, and 12 bases separated the two germline ends. This CDR3 is built from 17 residues. Germline CDR1 is MNHEY and CDR2 is SVGEGT. CDR3 coding DNA: TGTGCCAGCAGTTATGGGCGCGCGAGCTCCTATAATTCACCCCTCCACTTT. Residues: CASSYGRASSYNSPLHF.

The V call is TRBV5-8, the J call TRBJ2-2, with 7 bases aligning to TRBD1. The germline gives CDR1 SGHTS, CDR2 YDEGEE. J gave up 1 base and V 4 bases, and 4 bases lay outside the gene matches. The CDR3 consists of 15 residues. The CDR3 here is CASSPRTGNTGELFF. The CDR3 nucleotides read TGTGCCAGCAGCCCCCGGACAGGGAACACCGGGGAGCTGTTTTTT.

The chain recombines TRBV6-6 with TRBJ2-7, with 7 bases identical to TRBD2. The CDR3 length is 13 residues. The junction had 5 bases not matched to a gene; V was cut back by 6 bases and J by 3 bases. Germline V gives CDR1 MNHNY, CDR2 SVGAGI (reference sequence). The CDR3 DNA sequence: TGTGCCAGCAGGGTCCCGGGGGGCTACGAGCAGTACTTC. Its translation: CASRVPGGYEQYF.

Only one count was recorded for this clone. The chain has TRBV3-1 (or the pseudogene TRBV3-2) and TRBJ2-3; D is ambiguous. The CDR3 extends over 16 amino acids. CDR1 LGHDT and CDR2 YNNKEL come from the germline V gene (reference sequence). Trimming stripped 2 bases from V and 2 bases from J, with 14 bases between. CDR3 coding DNA: TGTGCCAGCAGCCAATCCTCGCCACAGATCACAGATACGCAGTATTTT. Translating gives CASSQSSPQITDTQYF.

This clone came up a few times. The genes are TRBV7-2 and TRBJ2-1; TRBD1 is a possible D gene (6 bases). Trimming stripped 5 bases from V and 5 bases from J, with 10 bases between. This CDR3 spans 13 amino acids. Germline CDR1 is SGHTA and CDR2 is FQGNSA. This chain's CDR3 is CASSLDRNNEQFF. The CDR3 DNA sequence: TGTGCCAGCAGCCTGGACAGAAACAATGAGCAGTTCTTC. The variable domain in full, with the rest retrieved from reference TRBV7-2 and TRBJ2-1, is GAGVSQSPSNKVTEKGKDVELRCDPISGHTALYWYRQSLGQGLEFLIYFQGNSAPDKSGLPSDRFSAERTGGSVSTLTIQRTQQEDSAVYLCASSLDRNNEQFFGPGTRLTVL.

This chain connects TRBV11-1 to TRBJ2-1; 7 bases are a match to TRBD2. CDR3 length: 14 residues. V shed 5 bases and J 3 bases; nucleotides not matched to a gene: 4. Germline CDR1 is SGHAT and CDR2 is FQDESV (reference sequence). DNA for the CDR3: TGTGCCAGCAGCACGCGGACTAGCTACAATGAGCAGTTCTTC. Translated: CASSTRTSYNEQFF.

For this clone: This may arise from a read error, as a much more abundant clone is one base away. The rearrangement links TRBV7-9 to TRBJ1-1; 7 nucleotides line up with TRBD1. The CDR3 sequence is 12 residues long. Looked up from germline, CDR1 is SEHNR and CDR2 is FQNEAQ (reference sequence). J gave up 7 bases and V 5 bases, and 4 bases lay outside the gene matches. CDR3 coding DNA: TGTGCCAGCAGCCAAGGGACAGTTGAAGCTTTCTTT. This encodes CASSQGTVEAFF.